This is a list of T cell receptor beta chains from one sample in a study of cytomegalovirus exposure and HLA in healthy donors. Sequencing was performed with immunoSEQ multiplex PCR; in TCRdb, only in-frame clones are kept and a portion is missing. The data show some 90,000 clones, over 60% seen once. The sequenced sample was PBMCs. The source of these receptors is a boy aged 5-17 years in good health and CMV-seropositive. Each CDR3 is given with its conserved first and last residue. D genes are given only for firm matches. A clone size is listed for some rows: how often the clone was seen (once, few, many), or a class if it is expanded.

CASSLRLAGDYEQYF	TGCGCCAGCAGTCTCCGCCTAGCGGGAGACTACGAGCAGTACTTC	TRBJ2-7	TRBD2	TRBV4-3	few
CASSPGLRMEQQGYTF	TGTGCCAGCTCACCAGGACTAAGGATGGAACAACAGGGCTACACCTTC	TRBJ1-2	-	TRBV18	-
CASSSTGAVLYEQYF	TGCGCCAGCAGCTCGACAGGGGCCGTCCTCTACGAGCAGTACTTC	TRBJ2-7	TRBD1	TRBV5-1	-
CASSYLDRGLGGELFF	TGTGCCAGCAGCTATCTGGACAGGGGGCTCGGCGGGGAGCTGTTTTTT	TRBJ2-2	TRBD1	TRBV7-8	-
CASSLEAGGPNTGELFF	TGTGCTAGCAGCTTAGAAGCGGGAGGGCCGAACACCGGGGAGCTGTTTTTT	TRBJ2-2	TRBD2	TRBV7-7	few
CASSEGTFDGRAVDTQYF	TGTGCCAGCAGTGAAGGGACCTTTGATGGGAGGGCCGTGGATACGCAGTATTTT	TRBJ2-3	TRBD2	TRBV6-1	-
CASSSGSGDPYEQYF	TGTGCCAGCAGCTCCGGGTCGGGGGACCCCTACGAGCAGTACTTC	TRBJ2-7	-	TRBV5-6	-
CASSPREGTPSPLHF	TGTGCCAGCAGCCCCCGTGAGGGAACTCCTTCACCCCTCCACTTT	TRBJ1-6	-	TRBV9	-
CASSSVAGVNEQYF	TGTGCCAGCAGCTCAGTAGCGGGAGTGAACGAGCAGTACTTC	TRBJ2-7	TRBD2	TRBV7-3	-
CASIGPGTSGWTGELFF	TGTGCCAGCATCGGACCCGGGACTAGCGGTTGGACCGGGGAGCTGTTTTTT	TRBJ2-2	TRBD2	TRBV7-2	-
CASSAKRTANTEAFF	TGTGCCAGCAGTGCCAAGCGGACGGCGAACACTGAAGCTTTCTTT	TRBJ1-1	-	TRBV25-1	-
CASSAGQGTTDTQYF	TGCGCCAGCAGCGCGGGACAGGGGACGACAGATACGCAGTATTTT	TRBJ2-3	TRBD1	TRBV5-1	-
CSSYFRFYGYTF	TGCAGCTCCTATTTCCGCTTCTATGGCTACACCTTC	TRBJ1-2	-	TRBV29-1	-
CSVEWLGQTIRRGYGYTF	TGCAGCGTTGAATGGTTGGGACAAACAATCCGTCGAGGGTATGGCTACACCTTC	TRBJ1-2	-	TRBV29-1	-
CASSTGTVNGELFF	TGTGCCAGCAGTACCGGGACAGTAAACGGGGAGCTGTTTTTT	TRBJ2-2	TRBD1	TRBV2	-
CASSAGTGITEAFF	TGTGCCAGCAGCGCGGGGACAGGGATAACTGAAGCTTTCTTT	TRBJ1-1	TRBD1	TRBV9	-
CASSRLGGNTIYF	TGTGCCAGCAGCCGACTAGGGGGAAACACCATATATTTT	TRBJ1-3	-	TRBV5-6	-
CASSKEQGVSYEQYF	TGTGCCAGCAGCAAAGAACAGGGGGTCTCCTACGAGCAGTACTTC	TRBJ2-7	-	TRBV21-1	-
CASSDPGTGDVPFSYEQYF	TGTGCCAGCAGTGACCCCGGGACAGGGGACGTTCCTTTCTCCTACGAGCAGTACTTC	TRBJ2-7	TRBD1	TRBV2	-
CASGRTGGGYTF	TGTGCCAGCGGGCGGACAGGGGGTGGCTACACCTTC	TRBJ1-2	TRBD1	TRBV6-5	-
CASSVDRGTGNTIYF	TGTGCCAGCTCAGTGGACAGGGGGACTGGAAACACCATATATTTT	TRBJ1-3	TRBD1	TRBV6-1	-
CASSYNRGIGNEQFF	TGTGCCAGCAGTTACAACCGGGGAATCGGAAATGAGCAGTTCTTC	TRBJ2-1	-	TRBV6-5	-
CATSTGTSGGYQETQYF	TGTGCCACCAGCACAGGGACTAGCGGGGGGTACCAAGAGACCCAGTACTTC	TRBJ2-5	TRBD2	TRBV15	few
CASSRDRMAAFF	TGCGCCAGCAGCCGGGACAGGATGGCCGCTTTCTTT	TRBJ1-1	TRBD1	TRBV5-1	once
CASSTLQGNEKLFF	TGTGCCAGCAGCACACTGCAGGGTAATGAAAAACTGTTTTTT	TRBJ1-4	-	TRBV11-2	few
CASSLVSGAAFF	TGTGCCAGCAGCTTAGTAAGCGGGGCGGCTTTCTTT	TRBJ1-1	-	TRBV11-2	few
CASSPTRTGYSNQPQHF	TGTGCCAGCAGTCCCACTCGGACAGGCTATAGCAATCAGCCCCAGCATTTT	TRBJ1-5	TRBD1	TRBV27	-
CASSTRGARGNTIYF	TGTGCCAGCAGTACCAGGGGCGCTAGGGGAAACACCATATATTTT	TRBJ1-3	-	TRBV6-5	-
CAWSVGGWETQYF	TGTGCCTGGAGTGTAGGAGGTTGGGAGACCCAGTACTTC	TRBJ2-5	-	TRBV30	-
CASSPAGQNSNQPQHF	TGTGCCAGCTCACCGGCGGGACAGAATAGCAATCAGCCCCAGCATTTT	TRBJ1-5	TRBD1	TRBV18	-
CASSYFGSGSYEQYF	TGTGCCAGCAGCTACTTCGGTAGCGGATCCTACGAGCAGTACTTC	TRBJ2-7	-	TRBV7-9	-
CASSAQIGVNTEAFF	TGTGCCAGCAGCGCCCAAATCGGGGTGAACACTGAAGCTTTCTTT	TRBJ1-1	-	TRBV9	-
CAISGANEQFF	TGTGCCATCAGTGGAGCGAATGAGCAGTTCTTC	TRBJ2-1	-	TRBV10-3	-
CASSSGGELGTGELFF	TGCGCCAGCAGCTCTGGAGGGGAATTGGGTACCGGGGAGCTGTTTTTT	TRBJ2-2	-	TRBV5-1	-
CASSSATGSSYEQYF	TGTGCCAGTAGTTCCGCGACAGGGAGCTCCTACGAGCAGTACTTC	TRBJ2-7	TRBD1	TRBV19	once
CASSGLAGVSPYEQYF	TGCGCCAGCAGTGGTTTAGCGGGAGTAAGCCCCTACGAGCAGTACTTC	TRBJ2-7	TRBD2	TRBV10-1	few
CASSGTGVSYEQYF	TGTGCCAGCAGTGGGACAGGGGTCTCCTACGAGCAGTACTTC	TRBJ2-7	TRBD1	TRBV6-5	few
CASSLRDEQYF	TGTGCCAGCAGCTTACGGGACGAGCAGTACTTC	TRBJ2-7	-	TRBV7-9	-
CAWSVGLAGVSPLSYNEQFF	TGTGCCTGGAGTGTGGGACTAGCGGGAGTATCCCCTCTCTCCTACAATGAGCAGTTCTTC	TRBJ2-1	TRBD2	TRBV30	-
CASSPRTGGWEQYF	TGTGCCAGCAGCCCCCGGACAGGGGGCTGGGAGCAGTACTTC	TRBJ2-7	TRBD1	TRBV27	-
CASSPPVSTPGGKKLFF	TGTGCCAGCAGCCCCCCCGTTAGTACGCCCGGGGGAAAAAAACTGTTTTTT	TRBJ1-4	-	TRBV5-6	-
CASSSGTAREKLFF	TGTGCCAGCAGCTCCGGGACAGCACGCGAAAAACTGTTTTTT	TRBJ1-4	TRBD1	TRBV7-9	-
CASIRTGELFF	TGTGCCAGCATCCGCACCGGGGAGCTGTTTTTT	TRBJ2-2	-	TRBV7-9	few
CASSQSPGALEHGYTF	TGTGCCAGCAGCCAATCTCCCGGAGCCCTAGAACATGGCTACACCTTC	TRBJ1-2	-	TRBV11-2	-